The clone carrying this T cell receptor (beta chain) appeared a single time. The entry originates in a study of T cell responses to AZD1222 COVID-19 vaccine. The V segment lost 5 bases and the J segment 2 bases; nucleotides outside the gene matches: 4. Germline CDR1 reads LNHDA; CDR2 reads SQIVND (reference sequence). The CDR3 loop spans 14 amino acids. The protocol was immunoSEQ multiplex PCR, while the TCRdb copy is restricted to in-frame clones and leaves out a portion. The sample yields some 110,000 clones, roughly 90% seen once. The chain couples TRBV19 to TRBJ2-7; 9 bases match TRBD1. The material sequenced was peripheral blood, taken on day 0 of AZD1222 vaccination. The sequence derives from an adult in good health. CDR3 sequence: CASSPRTGAYEQYF. The CDR3 coding sequence is TGTGCCAGTAGTCCTCGGACAGGGGCCTACGAGCAGTACTTC.